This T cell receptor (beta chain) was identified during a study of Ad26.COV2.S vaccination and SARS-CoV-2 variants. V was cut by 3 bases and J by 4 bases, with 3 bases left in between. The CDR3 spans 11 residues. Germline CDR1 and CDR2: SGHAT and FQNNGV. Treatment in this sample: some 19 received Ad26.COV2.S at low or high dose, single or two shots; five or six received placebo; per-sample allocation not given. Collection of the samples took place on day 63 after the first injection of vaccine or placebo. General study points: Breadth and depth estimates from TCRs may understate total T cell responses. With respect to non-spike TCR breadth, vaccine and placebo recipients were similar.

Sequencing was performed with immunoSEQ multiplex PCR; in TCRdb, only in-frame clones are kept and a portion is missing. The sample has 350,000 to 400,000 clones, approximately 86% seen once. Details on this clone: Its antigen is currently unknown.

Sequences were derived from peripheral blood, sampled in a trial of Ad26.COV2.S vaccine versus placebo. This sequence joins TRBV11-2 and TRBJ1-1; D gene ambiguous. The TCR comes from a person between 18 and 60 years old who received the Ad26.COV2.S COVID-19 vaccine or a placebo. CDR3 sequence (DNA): TGTGCCAGCAGCTTGCTCACTGAAGCTTTCTTT. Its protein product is CASSLLTEAFF.